This passage covers 6 T cell receptor beta chains from one sample sequenced in a study of T cells after yellow fever vaccination. MiXCR, applied by TCRdb to the 5' RACE reads, yields one record per CDR3 protein. The sample comprises approximately 550,000 distinct CDR3 sequences, 19% of which are singletons, and roughly an eighth rests with the top ten. Sequencing was performed on PBMCs, taken 15 days after the yellow fever booster vaccination. The receptors derive from a man aged 25 to 40 who received the YFV17D yellow fever vaccine.

J is TRBJ2-4 and V is TRBV7-9; perhaps D is TRBD1 or TRBD2 (5 bases each). The germline CDR1 and CDR2 sequences are SEHNR and FQNEAQ (reference sequence). V was clipped by 4 bases and J by 3 bases, with 13 bases between them. This CDR3 region has 15 residues. The CDR3, as DNA: TGTGCCAGCAGCTCAGCCACAGGAGGCAAAAACATTCAGTACTTC. Translation: CASSSATGGKNIQYF. Drawing the rest from reference TRBV7-9 and TRBJ2-4, the complete variable domain is DTGVSQNPRHKITKRGQNVTFRCDPISEHNRLYWYRQTLGQGPEFLTYFQNEAQLEKSRLLSDRFSAERPKGSFSTLEIQRTEQGDSAMYLCASSSATGGKNIQYFGAGTRLSVL.

This chain uses TRBV4-3 with TRBJ2-7; D is tentatively TRBD1 or TRBD2 (5 bases each). This CDR3 comprises 16 residues. Germline V gene data show CDR1 as LGHNA and CDR2 as YSLEER. V lost 0 bases, J lost 5 bases, and 17 bases lay in between. Written as DNA, the CDR3 is TGCGCCAGCAGCCAAGATTTCAGGGTAGCGACTCACGAGCAGTACTTC. Translation gives CASSQDFRVATHEQYF.

The table lists this clonotype with a few counts. The chain joins TRBV25-1 to TRBJ1-5, with 7 bases identical to TRBD1. In germline, CDR1 is MGHDK, CDR2 SYGVNS. The length of the CDR3 is 14 residues. V trimming: 6 bases; J trimming: 3 bases; junction bases outside the gene matches: 5. Here the CDR3 DNA reads TGTGCCAGCAGAGAGACAGGGATCAATCAGCCCCAGCATTTT. It is translated as CASRETGINQPQHF.

This clonotype was seen a handful of times. The gene calls are TRBV3-1 and TRBJ2-7; possibly TRBD2 for D (5 bases). Germline CDR1 reads LGHDT; CDR2 reads YNNKEL (reference sequence). V was clipped by 1 base and J by 5 bases, with 9 bases between them. CDR3 length: 13 residues. The chain's CDR3 is CASSQGGVNEQYF. CDR3 DNA: TGTGCCAGCAGCCAAGGGGGAGTCAACGAGCAGTACTTC.

This clonotype has a handful of counts. The rearrangement links TRBV14 to TRBJ2-1, with a possible D match to TRBD2 (5 bases). V was clipped by 8 bases and J by 2 bases, with 13 bases between them. This CDR3 is 14 amino acids long. Germline V lookup: CDR1 SGHDN, CDR2 FVKESK. CDR3 DNA: TGTGCCAGCGCCGTGGAGGCCACCTACAATGAGCAGTTCTTC. Protein: CASAVEATYNEQFF.

The chain recombines TRBV7-2 with TRBJ1-2; no firm D call. This CDR3 has 13 residues. Per germline, CDR1 SGHTA and CDR2 FQGNSA. V lost 0 bases and J lost 6, with 8 bases in between. CDR3 DNA sequence: TGTGCCAGCAGCTTAGCGTGGGGAGATGGCTACACCTTC. This gives the protein CASSLAWGDGYTF.